This TCR beta chain was retrieved from a study of blood T cell repertoires in COVID-19. Study summary: Donors in the United States, Italy and Spain gave samples during acute or convalescent COVID-19. In each case, the material was cDNA or gDNA derived from T cells, B-cell-depleted T cells, or PBMCs.

Original analysis: Amplification from reference gene primers served as the basis for estimated nucleated cell counts. Data came from immunoSEQ multiplex PCR; TCRdb stores just in-frame clones and leaves some out. Clone size and V and J calls were adopted from that table, with D and trimming inferred from the DNA. The profile covers 83,000 or so clones, with roughly four fifths appearing a single time and about a fifth taken by the ten largest. What was sequenced was peripheral blood. This TCR was recovered from a human donor in a cohort sampled during active COVID-19.

CDR3 protein: CASNGQENSPLHF. CDR3 bases: TGTGCCAGCAACGGACAGGAAAATTCACCCCTCCACTTT. V gene TRBV2 combines with J gene TRBJ1-6; TRBD1 aligns across 7 bases. Trimming removed 7 bases from V and 7 bases from J; junction bases left unmatched: 4. This CDR3 region has 13 residues. The germline V gene encodes CDR1 SNHLY and CDR2 FYNNEI.